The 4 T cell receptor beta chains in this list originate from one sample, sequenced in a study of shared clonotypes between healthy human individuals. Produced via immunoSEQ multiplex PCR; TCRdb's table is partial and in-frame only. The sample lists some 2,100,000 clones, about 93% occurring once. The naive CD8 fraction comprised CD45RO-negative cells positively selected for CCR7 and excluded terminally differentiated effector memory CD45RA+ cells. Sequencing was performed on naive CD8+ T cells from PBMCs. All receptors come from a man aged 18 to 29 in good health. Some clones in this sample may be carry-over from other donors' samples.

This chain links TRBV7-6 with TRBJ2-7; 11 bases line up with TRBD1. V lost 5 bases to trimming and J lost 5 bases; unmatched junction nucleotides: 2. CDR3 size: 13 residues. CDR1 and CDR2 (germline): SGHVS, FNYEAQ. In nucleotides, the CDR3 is TGTGCCAGCAGCAGGGACAGGGGGAACGAGCAGTACTTC. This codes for CASSRDRGNEQYF.

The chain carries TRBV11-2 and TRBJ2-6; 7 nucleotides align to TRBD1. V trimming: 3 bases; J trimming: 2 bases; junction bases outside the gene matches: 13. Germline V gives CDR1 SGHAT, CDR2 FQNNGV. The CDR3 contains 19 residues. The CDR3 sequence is CASSFSVGTAPPGANVLTF. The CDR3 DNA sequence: TGTGCCAGCAGCTTTTCTGTCGGGACAGCCCCACCTGGGGCCAACGTCCTGACTTTC.

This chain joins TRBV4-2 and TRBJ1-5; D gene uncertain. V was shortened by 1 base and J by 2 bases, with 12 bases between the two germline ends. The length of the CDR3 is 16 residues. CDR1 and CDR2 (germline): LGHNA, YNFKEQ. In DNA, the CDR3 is TGTGCCAGCAGCCAAGGCACCGCCTCGGGCAATCAGCCCCAGCATTTT. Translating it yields CASSQGTASGNQPQHF.

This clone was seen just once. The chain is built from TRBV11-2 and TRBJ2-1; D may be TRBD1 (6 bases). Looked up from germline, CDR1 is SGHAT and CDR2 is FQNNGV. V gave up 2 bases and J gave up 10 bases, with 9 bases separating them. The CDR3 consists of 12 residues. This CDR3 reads CASSLPGVEQFF. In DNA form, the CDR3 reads TGTGCCAGCAGCTTACCAGGGGTAGAGCAGTTCTTC.